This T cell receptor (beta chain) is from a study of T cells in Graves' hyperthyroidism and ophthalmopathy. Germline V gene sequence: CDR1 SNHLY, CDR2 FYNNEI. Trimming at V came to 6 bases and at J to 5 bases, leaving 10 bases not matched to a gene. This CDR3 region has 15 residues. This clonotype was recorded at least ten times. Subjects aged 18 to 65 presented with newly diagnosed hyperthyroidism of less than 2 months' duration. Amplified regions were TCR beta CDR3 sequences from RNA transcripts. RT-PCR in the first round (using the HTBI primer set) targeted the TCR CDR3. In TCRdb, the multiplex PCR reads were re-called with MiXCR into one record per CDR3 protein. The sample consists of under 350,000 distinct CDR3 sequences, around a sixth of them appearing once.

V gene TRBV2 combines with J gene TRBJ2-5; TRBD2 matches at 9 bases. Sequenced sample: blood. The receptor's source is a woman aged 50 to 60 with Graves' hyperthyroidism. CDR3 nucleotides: TGTGCCAGCAGCCCATGGCGGGAGGGCCTGGAGACCCAGTACTTC. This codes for CASSPWREGLETQYF.